This T cell receptor beta chain appears in the sequencing data of a study of molecular identifiers for immune sequencing clone quantification. Study-wide results and limits: Clones carrying above 20 RNA copies accounted for over 99% of effector molecules, under 1% in naive cells.

Trimming shortened V by 6 bases and J by 0 bases, and 14 bases separated the two germline ends. Germline values: CDR1 LNHDA, CDR2 SQIVND (reference sequence). The CDR3 has 15 amino acids. TCRdb recomputed calls from the PCR reads with MiXCR, one row per CDR3 protein. Counted here are around 470,000 distinct CDR3 sequences, roughly 26% occurring once; the ten biggest clones make up around 0.76%. From about 20,000 to 1,000,000 sorted cells, naive CD8 libraries were generated with 10%, 30% or 50% RNA. To note about this clonotype: What it binds is unknown.

The chain couples TRBV19 to TRBJ1-1; the D is unclear. This clonotype originated in a human donor in good health. Some libraries in this study had Jurkat cell RNA spiked in. Sequencing was performed on naive CD8+ T cells from blood, with Jurkat cell RNA spiked in. Documented subset: FACS-sorted CD8+CD4-CCR7+CD45RA+ naive T cells. CDR3 in DNA: TGTGCCAGTAGCCGGGCCAAGGAGTTGAACACTGAAGCTTTCTTT. Its translation is CASSRAKELNTEAFF.